This T cell receptor beta chain was identified in a study of T cells in Graves' hyperthyroidism and ophthalmopathy. This clonotype was counted ten times or more. Its antigen remains unidentified. Findings and caveats of the study: Also found in blood were most expanded thyroid clonotypes above 0.001.

The germline V gene encodes CDR1 DFQATT and CDR2 SNEGSKA (reference sequence). The CDR3 has 14 amino acids. Trimming removed 2 bases from V and 2 bases from J, with 13 bases in between. Amplification of TCR beta CDR3 regions used RNA as the template. The TCR CDR3 was amplified in a first-round RT-PCR using the HTBI primer set. A single record per CDR3 protein comes from TCRdb applying MiXCR to the multiplex PCR reads. The sample records hundreds of thousands of distinct CDR3 sequences, 20% to 25% being singletons. Sequencing was done on a sample of blood. V is TRBV20-1 and J is TRBJ2-7; D is undetermined. This sequence was found in a man between 35 and 55 years old with Graves' hyperthyroidism that later progressed to Graves' ophthalmopathy. The CDR3 loop is CSARSGVGTYEQYF. CDR3 nucleotides: TGCAGTGCTAGATCCGGAGTGGGGACCTACGAGCAGTACTTC.